This TCR beta chain appears in the sequencing data of a study of blood T cell repertoires in COVID-19. Study at large: Samples representing acute and convalescent COVID-19 were sourced from the United States, Italy and Spain. PBMCs, B-cell-depleted T cells, or T cells provided the cDNA or gDNA that made up the material.

Germline V gene sequence: CDR1 MNHEY, CDR2 SVGAGI. CDR3 size: 15 residues. Between the trimmed V and J ends, which lost 3 bases and 3 bases, there was a span of 14 bases. In the source study's methods: Counts of nucleated cells, estimated from reference gene primer amplification, were obtained. Sequenced by immunoSEQ multiplex PCR; TCRdb stores in-frame clones only, minus some. D and trimming come from the DNA, and the V and J calls and clone size come from that table. The sample shows approximately 320,000 clones, about 82% of them seen only once. V and J are TRBV6-5 and TRBJ1-2; D might be TRBD1 (6 bases). The sequenced sample was peripheral blood. This receptor was taken from a human donor in a cohort sampled during active COVID-19. The CDR3 sequence is CASSYGASGDYGYTF. CDR3 in DNA: TGTGCCAGCAGTTATGGGGCTTCAGGGGACTATGGCTACACCTTC.